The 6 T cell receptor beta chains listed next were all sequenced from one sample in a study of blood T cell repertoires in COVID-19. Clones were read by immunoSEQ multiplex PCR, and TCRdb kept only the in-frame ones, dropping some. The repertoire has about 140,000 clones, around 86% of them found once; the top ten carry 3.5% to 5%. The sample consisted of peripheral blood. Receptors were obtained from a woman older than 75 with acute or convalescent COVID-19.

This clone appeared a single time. CDR3 sequence: CASKRDIATGQFF. For the CDR3, the DNA is TGTGCCAGCAAAAGGGACATTGCTACGGGGCAGTTCTTC. The V gene is TRBV6-5, the J gene TRBJ2-1, with D possibly TRBD1 on 6 matching bases. The CDR3 is 13 residues long. Germline CDR1 is MNHEY and CDR2 is SVGAGI. The germline V and J ends were trimmed by 7 bases and 12 bases, with 19 bases remaining between them.

CDR3 sequence reads: CASSFARGEVNTEAFF. CDR3 bases: TGTGCCAGCAGCTTTGCACGGGGGGAGGTAAACACTGAAGCTTTCTTT. V and J are TRBV11-2 and TRBJ1-1; tentative D call: TRBD1 (5 bases). The CDR3 consists of 16 residues. V was trimmed by 3 bases and J by 2 bases, leaving 16 bases between them. Germline-derived CDR1 and CDR2 are SGHAT and FQNNGV.

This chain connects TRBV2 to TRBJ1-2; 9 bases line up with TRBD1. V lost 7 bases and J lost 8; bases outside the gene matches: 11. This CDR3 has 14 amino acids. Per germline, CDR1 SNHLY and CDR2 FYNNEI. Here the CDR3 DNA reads TGTGCCAGCACACCGGGACAGGGCTCTCCAGGCTACACCTTC. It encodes CASTPGQGSPGYTF.

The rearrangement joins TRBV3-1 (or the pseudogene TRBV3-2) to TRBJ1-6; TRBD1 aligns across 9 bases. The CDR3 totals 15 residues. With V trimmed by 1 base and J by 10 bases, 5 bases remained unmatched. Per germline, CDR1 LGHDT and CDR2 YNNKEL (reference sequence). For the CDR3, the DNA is TGTGCCAGCAGCCAAGTTCGGACAGGGGAGTCACCCCTCCACTTT. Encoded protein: CASSQVRTGESPLHF.

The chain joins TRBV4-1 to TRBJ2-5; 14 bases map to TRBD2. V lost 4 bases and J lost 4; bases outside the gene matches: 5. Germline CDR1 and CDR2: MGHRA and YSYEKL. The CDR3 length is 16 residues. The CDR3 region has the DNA TGCGCCAGCAGCCGAGGGACTAGCGGGAGTCGAGAGACCCAGTACTTC. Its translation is CASSRGTSGSRETQYF.

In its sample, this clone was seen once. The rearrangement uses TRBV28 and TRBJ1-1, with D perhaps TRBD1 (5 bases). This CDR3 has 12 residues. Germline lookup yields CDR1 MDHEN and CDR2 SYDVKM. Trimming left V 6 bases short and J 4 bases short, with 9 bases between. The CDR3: CASSGGFTEAFF. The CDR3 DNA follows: TGTGCCAGCAGCGGGGGTTTCACTGAAGCTTTCTTT.